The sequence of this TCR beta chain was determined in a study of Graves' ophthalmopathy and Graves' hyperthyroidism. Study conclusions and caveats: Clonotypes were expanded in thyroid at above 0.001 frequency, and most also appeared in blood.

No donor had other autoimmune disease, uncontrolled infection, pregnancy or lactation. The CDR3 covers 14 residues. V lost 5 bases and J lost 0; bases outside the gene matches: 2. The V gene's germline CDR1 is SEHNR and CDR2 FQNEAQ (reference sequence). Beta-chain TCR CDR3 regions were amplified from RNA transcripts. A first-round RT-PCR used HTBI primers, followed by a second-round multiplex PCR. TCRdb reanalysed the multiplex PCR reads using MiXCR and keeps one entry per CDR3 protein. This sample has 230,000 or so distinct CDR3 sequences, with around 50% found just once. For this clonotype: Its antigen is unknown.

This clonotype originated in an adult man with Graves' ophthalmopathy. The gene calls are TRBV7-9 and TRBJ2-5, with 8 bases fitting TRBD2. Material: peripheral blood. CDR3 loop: CASSRRGDQETQYF. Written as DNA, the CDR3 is TGTGCCAGCAGCCGGCGGGGGGACCAAGAGACCCAGTACTTC.